The 9 T cell receptor beta chains listed next were all sequenced from one sample in a study of OX40 agonist ivuxolimab in advanced cancers. The method was immunoSEQ multiplex PCR; TCRdb's version includes in-frame clones alone and lacks a portion of them. The table records over 45,000 clones, about four fifths of them present only once. Sequenced material: CD4+ or CD8+ T cells sorted from blood, taken in a trial of the OX40 agonist ivuxolimab. The receptors here all came from an adult with an advanced solid tumor such as melanoma, head and neck, liver or kidney cancer.

This chain joins TRBV7-2 and TRBJ2-6; D ambiguous. With 3 bases removed from V and 2 bases from J, the gap between germline ends came to 5 bases. CDR1 is SGHTA, CDR2 FQGNSA, per germline. This CDR3 has 14 residues. CDR3 bases: TGTGCCAGCAGCTTCGCAGCTGGGGCCAACGTCCTGACTTTC. Its translation: CASSFAAGANVLTF.

This chain uses TRBV7-2 with TRBJ2-3; D gene uncertain. With 5 bases removed from V and 3 bases from J, the gap between germline ends came to 9 bases. The CDR3 contains 13 residues. The germline CDR1 and CDR2 sequences are SGHTA and FQGNSA. This CDR3 reads CASSPRRTDTQYF. In nucleotides, the CDR3 is TGTGCCAGCAGCCCCCGTCGGACAGATACGCAGTATTTT.

The chain uses TRBV25-1 and TRBJ1-1, with D hard to call. Germline CDR1 MGHDK, CDR2 SYGVNS. This CDR3 has 13 residues. Trimming took 1 base from V and 5 from J, leaving 8 bases between them. The DNA of the CDR3 is TGTGCCAGCAGTGAATCTTTAACGACTGAAGCTTTCTTT. It encodes CASSESLTTEAFF.

V usage is TRBV2 and J usage is TRBJ2-7, with D tentatively TRBD1 (7 bases). V gave up 9 bases and J gave up 2 bases, with 14 bases separating them. The CDR3 is made up of 13 amino acids. Germline V gives CDR1 SNHLY, CDR2 FYNNEI. The CDR3 spells CARSTGRTYEQYF. The CDR3 coding sequence is TGTGCCAGGTCGACAGGGAGGACCTACGAGCAGTACTTC.

This clone was seen a few times. The chain couples TRBV30 to TRBJ1-1, with no clear D. The CDR3 has 13 amino acids. The germline V and J ends were trimmed by 3 bases and 6 bases, with 14 bases remaining between them. CDR1 and CDR2 from the germline V gene are GTSNPN and SVGIG (reference sequence). The CDR3, as DNA: TGTGCCTGGAGCGTAGGGTTAGGACCTGAAGCTTTCTTT. This sequence encodes CAWSVGLGPEAFF.

The chain couples TRBV6-4 to TRBJ2-3, with D possibly TRBD2 on 7 matching bases. Germline-derived CDR1 and CDR2 are MRHNA and SNTAGT. The germline V and J ends were trimmed by 2 bases and 5 bases, with 17 bases remaining between them. The CDR3 length is 16 residues. The CDR3: CASSDRGGPFGDTQYF. The CDR3 DNA reads as TGTGCCAGCAGTGACAGGGGGGGGCCTTTCGGAGATACGCAGTATTTT.

The chain uses TRBV9 and TRBJ1-2; D not certain. Germline V gives CDR1 SGDLS, CDR2 YYNGEE. There are 13 residues in the CDR3. Trimming cost V 4 bases and J 8 bases, with 15 bases left between them. The CDR3 DNA reads as TGTGCCAGCAGCCCCGATTTGGTTCGCGGCTACACCTTC. It is translated as CASSPDLVRGYTF.

The chain joins TRBV2 to TRBJ1-1, with D tentatively TRBD1 (6 bases). Germline V gives CDR1 SNHLY, CDR2 FYNNEI. Trimming took 10 bases from V and 7 from J, leaving 19 bases between them. The CDR3 has 13 amino acids. The CDR3: CATTGTMKGEAFF. CDR3 nucleotides: TGTGCCACTACCGGGACAATGAAGGGTGAAGCTTTCTTT.

The V call is TRBV19, the J call TRBJ2-7, with 8 bases lining up with TRBD1. Germline CDR1 is LNHDA and CDR2 is SQIVND (reference sequence). This CDR3 has 17 residues. V lost 0 bases and J lost 2; bases outside the gene matches: 9. The CDR3: CASSIEGTGPRPYEQYF. DNA of the CDR3: TGTGCCAGTAGTATAGAAGGGACAGGACCACGACCCTACGAGCAGTACTTC. Together with reference TRBV19 and TRBJ2-7, the CDR3 gives the full variable domain: DGGITQSPKYLFRKEGQNVTLSCEQNLNHDAMYWYRQDPGQGLRLIYYSQIVNDFQKGDIAEGYSVSREKKESFPLTVTSAQKNPTAFYLCASSIEGTGPRPYEQYFGPGTRLTVT.